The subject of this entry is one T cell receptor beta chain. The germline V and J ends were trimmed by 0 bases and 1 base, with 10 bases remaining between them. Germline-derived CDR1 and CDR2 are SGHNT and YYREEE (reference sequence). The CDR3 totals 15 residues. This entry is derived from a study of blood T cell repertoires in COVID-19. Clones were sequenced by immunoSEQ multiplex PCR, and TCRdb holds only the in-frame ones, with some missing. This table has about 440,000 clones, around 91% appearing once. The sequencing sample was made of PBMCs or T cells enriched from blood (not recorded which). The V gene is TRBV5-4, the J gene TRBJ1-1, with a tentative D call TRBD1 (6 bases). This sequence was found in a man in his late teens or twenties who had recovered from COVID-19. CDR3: CASSLAWGQNTEAFF. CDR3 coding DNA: TGTGCCAGCAGCTTGGCCTGGGGACAGAACACTGAAGCTTTCTTT.